There are many counts of the clone carrying this TCR beta chain. MiXCR, run by TCRdb on the 5' RACE reads, gives a single entry per CDR3 protein. The sample consists of about 23,000 distinct CDR3 sequences, nearly 5.5% of them appearing once. The sample is drawn from a study of early T cells in non-severe SARS-CoV-2 infection. The sample taken for sequencing was whole blood. This receptor was obtained from an adult who was a healthcare worker with PCR-confirmed SARS-CoV-2 infection or an uninfected control (not recorded which).

The CDR3 coding sequence is TGTGCCAGCAGTCGACAGGGGGCGAGTGGCCAGTACTTC. It codes for CASSRQGASGQYF. The chain couples TRBV6-5 to TRBJ2-5, with 10 bases lining up with TRBD1. From germline, CDR1 is MNHEY and CDR2 SVGAGI. V lost 5 bases to trimming and J lost 10 bases; unmatched junction nucleotides: 7. CDR3 length: 13 residues.